These 25 T cell receptor beta chains share one sample of origin, sequenced in a study of CD8+CD57+ T cells in acquired aplastic anemia. Template material for TCR beta VDJ and CDR3 profiling consisted of genomic DNA. TCRdb ran MiXCR on the reads and lists one entry per CDR3 protein. The sample holds over 150,000 distinct CDR3 sequences, around half seen once. Patients sequenced had flow cytometry evidence of CD8+CD57+ cell expansion. The sequenced sample was sorted CD4+, CD8+, or CD8+CD57+ T cells (not recorded which) from PBMCs. The receptors originated from a human donor with aplastic anemia.

The chain links TRBV6-2 or TRBV6-3 to TRBJ2-2, with a possible D match to TRBD1 (5 bases). The V end lost 7 bases, the J end lost 7 bases, and 13 bases lay between the germline ends. The V gene's germline CDR1 is MNHEY and CDR2 SVGEGT. This CDR3 region has 13 residues. The CDR3: CASIAGLGGELFF. The CDR3 region has the DNA TGTGCCAGCATTGCAGGGTTGGGCGGGGAGCTGTTTTTT.

This clonotype was picked up many times. The chain employs TRBV6-1 and TRBJ2-7; D is uncertain. CDR1 is MNHNS and CDR2 is SASEGT in the germline V gene. The V end lost 8 bases, the J end lost 2 bases, and 19 bases lay between the germline ends. This CDR3 comprises 15 residues. Written as DNA, the CDR3 is TGTGCCAGCGCACCGGGTCGTTCCCCCACCTACGAGCAGTACTTC. This sequence encodes CASAPGRSPTYEQYF.

At least ten counts were recorded for this clonotype. The V gene is TRBV5-6, the J gene TRBJ2-3, with 10 positions matching TRBD1. V dropped 0 bases and J dropped 1; count of bases not matched to a gene: 8. CDR3 size: 18 residues. Germline lookup yields CDR1 SGHDT and CDR2 YYEEEE. Written as DNA, the CDR3 is TGTGCCAGCAGCTTGGGGGGGACAGGGGTTTTTGGCACAGATACGCAGTATTTT. Its protein is CASSLGGTGVFGTDTQYF. The full variable domain, with the rest looked up from reference TRBV5-6 and TRBJ2-3, is DAGVTQSPTHLIKTRGQQVTLRCSPKSGHDTVSWYQQALGQGPQFIFQYYEEEERQRGNFPDRFSGHQFPNYSSELNVNALLLGDSALYLCASSLGGTGVFGTDTQYFGPGTRLTVL.

This chain uses TRBV29-1 with TRBJ2-7, with D perhaps TRBD2 (5 bases). Between the trimmed V and J ends, which lost 0 bases and 4 bases, there was a span of 16 bases. Germline CDR1 reads SQVTM; CDR2 reads ANQGSEA. The CDR3 totals 15 residues. The CDR3 is CSVEEGSASRYEQYF. CDR3 DNA: TGCAGCGTTGAAGAGGGGAGCGCCTCTCGGTACGAGCAGTACTTC.

The chain employs TRBV10-3 and TRBJ1-2; 12 bases are shared with TRBD1. Germline V lookup: CDR1 ENHRY, CDR2 SYGVKD. This CDR3 comprises 15 residues. The CDR3 DNA reads as TGTGCTACAGGGACAGGGGGCGTCTTAACGGGTGGCTACACCTTC. It encodes CATGTGGVLTGGYTF.

The DNA of the CDR3 is TGCAGCGTTTTCTCTTCCCCCGGCCGGGATGGGGCCAACGTCCTGACTTTC. Translating gives CSVFSSPGRDGANVLTF. The chain carries TRBV29-1 and TRBJ2-6; a weak D match, TRBD2 (5 bases). This CDR3 region has 17 residues. Germline V gene data show CDR1 as SQVTM and CDR2 as ANQGSEA. The V and J ends lost 5 bases and 3 bases respectively, with 20 bases between them.

With respect to this clonotype: Because it lacks the conserved phenylalanine or tryptophan at the end, this CDR3 is likely a read error. The V call is TRBV19, the J call TRBJ1-3, with unresolved D. V lost 4 bases and J lost 2, with 0 bases in between. CDR3 length: 11 residues. CDR1 LNHDA and CDR2 SQIVND come from the germline V gene (reference sequence). DNA of the CDR3: TGTGCCAGTAGTACTGGAAACACCATATATTCT. Its translation is CASSTGNTIYS.

As concerns this clonotype: A much bigger clone sits one base away, suggesting this may be a read error. The gene calls are TRBV27 and TRBJ2-7, with D tentatively TRBD1 (6 bases). The CDR3 is 13 amino acids. Germline V gives CDR1 MNHEY, CDR2 SMNVEV (reference sequence). The chain's CDR3 is CASRDTGSYERYF. The CDR3 coding sequence is TGTGCCAGCAGGGATACAGGGTCCTACGAGCGGTACTTC.

This clonotype was detected ten times or more. The J gene is TRBJ1-5, the V gene TRBV5-6; D remains unclear. V shed 1 base and J shed 4 bases, with 9 bases lying between them. The CDR3 spans 14 residues. The germline CDR1 and CDR2 sequences are SGHDT and YYEEEE. Here the CDR3 DNA reads TGTGCCAGCAGCTTGACGGGTCGAAATCAGCCCCAGCATTTT. Amino acids: CASSLTGRNQPQHF.

This clonotype was found many times. The chain carries TRBV25-1 and TRBJ1-2; D not certain. Germline CDR1 and CDR2: MGHDK and SYGVNS. V dropped 6 bases and J dropped 3 bases, with 5 bases sitting between them. The CDR3 has 11 residues. CDR3 nucleotide sequence: TGTGCCAGCAGCAGAGACTATGGCTACACCTTC. It yields the protein CASSRDYGYTF.

In DNA, the CDR3 is TGCAGTGTTTCTAGCGGGAGGGCCCACAATGAGCAGTTCTTC. Translated: CSVSSGRAHNEQFF. The chain combines TRBV20-1 with TRBJ2-1; 12 nucleotides agree with TRBD2. The V gene's germline CDR1 is DFQATT and CDR2 SNEGSKA (reference sequence). The CDR3 extends over 14 amino acids. J lost 5 bases, V lost 7 bases, and 6 bases had no gene match.

The chain combines TRBV2 with TRBJ2-1; 7 nucleotides agree with TRBD2. The CDR3 spans 11 residues. CDR1 and CDR2 from the germline V gene are SNHLY and FYNNEI. The junction had 2 bases not matched to a gene; V was cut back by 8 bases and J by 7 bases. In DNA, the CDR3 is TGTGCCAGCGGGCGGGGGAATGAGCAGTTCTTC. This translates into CASGRGNEQFF.

The sample holds many counts of this clonotype. The DNA for the CDR3 is TGTGCCAGCAGCTTACCTCGGACTAGCGGGGGGACATACGAGCAGTACTTC. Protein: CASSLPRTSGGTYEQYF. The chain uses TRBV7-6 and TRBJ2-7; 14 nucleotides match TRBD2. Trimming cost V 2 bases and J 4 bases; bases outside gene matches: 7. There are 17 residues in the CDR3. CDR1 is SGHVS and CDR2 is FNYEAQ in the germline V gene.

The genes are TRBV6-1 and TRBJ2-4, with TRBD1 matching over 7 bases. This CDR3 is built from 16 residues. From germline, CDR1 is MNHNS and CDR2 SASEGT. V was clipped by 8 bases and J by 7 bases; unmatched bases: 17. CDR3 amino acids: CASSTATGTEFNIQYF. The CDR3 DNA reads as TGTGCCAGCTCGACGGCTACCGGGACAGAGTTTAACATTCAGTACTTC.

The J gene is TRBJ2-7, the V gene TRBV20-1; D perhaps matches TRBD1 (8 bases). V dropped 6 bases and J dropped 1 base, with 25 bases sitting between them. CDR3 size: 17 residues. CDR1 is DFQATT, CDR2 SNEGSKA, per germline (reference sequence). CDR3 DNA sequence: TGCAGTGCCAGCTCACCGTCTACAGGGGGGGGGTCCTACGAGCAGTACTTC. It encodes CSASSPSTGGGSYEQYF.

This chain connects TRBV19 to TRBJ2-3; possibly TRBD1 for D (5 bases). The germline CDR1 and CDR2 sequences are LNHDA and SQIVND (reference sequence). This CDR3 has 13 residues. Trimming removed 8 bases from V and 6 bases from J, with 15 bases in between. The DNA for the CDR3 is TGTGCCAGTTCCACCGCAGGGTTTGATACGCAGTATTTT. Protein: CASSTAGFDTQYF.

This chain uses TRBV7-3 with TRBJ2-7, with D unclear. Germline CDR1 reads SGHTA; CDR2 reads FQGTGA. With 7 bases removed from V and 5 bases from J, the gap between germline ends came to 12 bases. This CDR3 region has 12 residues. The DNA of the CDR3 is TGTGCCAGCACCTCCCCCGACCACGAGCAGTACTTC. Translated: CASTSPDHEQYF.

This clonotype came up many times. This CDR3 is CASSQDRDEKLFF. For the CDR3, the DNA is TGCGCCAGCAGCCAAGATAGGGATGAAAAACTGTTTTTT. The chain uses TRBV4-1 and TRBJ1-4, with D hard to call. V lost 0 bases and J 6 bases, leaving 5 bases between the germline ends. The germline gives CDR1 MGHRA, CDR2 YSYEKL. The CDR3 runs to 13 residues.

This clonotype has ten or more counts. The chain has TRBV19 and TRBJ1-5; no definite D call. V lost 8 bases and J lost 3, with 11 bases in between. Per germline, CDR1 LNHDA and CDR2 SQIVND (reference sequence). The CDR3 sequence is 13 residues long. The CDR3 sequence: CASSWGSNQPQHF. For the CDR3, the DNA is TGTGCCAGTTCGTGGGGTTCCAATCAGCCCCAGCATTTT.

This chain connects TRBV19 to TRBJ2-7, with D possibly being TRBD1 (5 bases). Per the germline V gene, CDR1 is LNHDA and CDR2 is SQIVND (reference sequence). CDR3 length equals 14 residues. V lost 3 bases to trimming and J lost 0 bases, with 9 bases between them. CDR3 sequence: CASSIGANSYEQYF. Written as DNA, the CDR3 is TGTGCCAGTAGTATTGGGGCCAACTCCTACGAGCAGTACTTC.

The CDR3 DNA reads TGTGCCAGCAGCATAACAGGGAACTATGGCTACACCTTC. As protein: CASSITGNYGYTF. V and J are TRBV9 and TRBJ1-2, with a weak D call TRBD1 (6 bases). Trimming took 4 bases from V and 2 from J, leaving 9 bases between them. This CDR3 contains 13 residues. CDR1 and CDR2 (germline): SGDLS, YYNGEE.

The chain links TRBV10-2 to TRBJ1-6, with unresolved D. The CDR3 loop spans 13 amino acids. The V gene's germline CDR1 is WSHSY and CDR2 SAAADI. V lost 8 bases and J 7 bases, leaving 12 bases between the germline ends. The chain's CDR3 is CASGGSENSPLHF. For the CDR3, the DNA is TGCGCCAGCGGAGGTAGTGAGAATTCACCCCTCCACTTT.

This clonotype is a singleton in its sample. V is TRBV10-3 and J is TRBJ1-2; no clear D gene. There are 15 residues in the CDR3. The V end lost 2 bases, the J end lost 0 bases, and 10 bases lay between the germline ends. Germline CDR1 is ENHRY and CDR2 is SYGVKD. As DNA, the CDR3 is TGTGCCATCAGTGAGGCTCAGTCAGCTAACTATGGCTACACCTTC. Its translation: CAISEAQSANYGYTF.

The V and J genes are TRBV10-2 and TRBJ1-6; weak D call: TRBD1 (5 bases). The CDR3 extends over 16 amino acids. V was pared by 3 bases and J by 10 bases, with 19 bases between. The germline CDR1 and CDR2 sequences are WSHSY and SAAADI. The CDR3 sequence: CASSERGQASRSPLHF. CDR3 sequence (DNA): TGCGCCAGCAGTGAAAGGGGCCAGGCAAGTCGGTCACCCCTCCACTTT.

Note on this clonotype: This sequence may be a read error, since a much larger clone differs from it by one base. The genes are TRBV4-2 and TRBJ2-6; the D is unclear. Germline lookup yields CDR1 LGHNA and CDR2 YNFKEQ. The CDR3 contains 14 residues. The CDR3 nucleotides read TGTGCCAGCAGCCAAGATAGGGCGGCTGATGGTGCAGCTTTC. As protein: CASSQDRAADGAAF.